This T cell receptor beta chain was captured by sequencing in a study of siplizumab effects on memory and regulatory T cells. General study results and limits: The apparent diversity of naive T cells exceeded that of memory cells, and naive T cells seemed to make a major contribution to the alloresponse. Mappable alloreactive CD4+ clones were on average around 74% Treg-derived with siplizumab, approximately 30% in controls. Significantly reduced by siplizumab was the cumulative frequency of alloreactive sequences, namely those traceable to unstimulated CD4+ memory cells.

Method: immunoSEQ multiplex PCR; TCRdb's copy keeps in-frame clones and lacks some. The sample lists fewer than 80,000 clones, 93% seen once, with 5% in the top ten. CDR1 is LNHDA and CDR2 is SQIVND in the germline V gene (reference sequence). Trimming removed 3 bases from V and 4 bases from J, with 11 bases in between. The CDR3 loop spans 14 amino acids. This clone was seen once. Its antigen is as yet unknown. This TCR came from a human donor in good health. The V gene is TRBV19, the J gene TRBJ2-3; the D is unclear. The sample taken for sequencing was CD8+ T cells sorted from blood. The CDR3: CASSMFAPPDTQYF. Here the CDR3 DNA reads TGTGCCAGTAGTATGTTCGCCCCGCCAGATACGCAGTATTTT.